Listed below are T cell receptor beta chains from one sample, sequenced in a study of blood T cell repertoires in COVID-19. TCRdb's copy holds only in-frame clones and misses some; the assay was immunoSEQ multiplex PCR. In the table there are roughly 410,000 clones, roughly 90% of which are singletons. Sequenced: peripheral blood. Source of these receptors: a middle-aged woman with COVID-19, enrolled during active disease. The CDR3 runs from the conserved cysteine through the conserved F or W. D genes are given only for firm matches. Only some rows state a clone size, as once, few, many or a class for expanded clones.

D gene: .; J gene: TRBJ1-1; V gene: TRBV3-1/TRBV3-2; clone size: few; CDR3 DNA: TGTGCCAGCAGCCAAGGCCGGGGGATGAACACTGAAGCTTTCTTT; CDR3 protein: CASSQGRGMNTEAFF
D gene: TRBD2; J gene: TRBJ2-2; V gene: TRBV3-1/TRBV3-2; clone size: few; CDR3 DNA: TGTGCCAGCAGCCAGTGGACTAGCGGGGGACCGAACACCGGGGAGCTGTTTTTT; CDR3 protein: CASSQWTSGGPNTGELFF
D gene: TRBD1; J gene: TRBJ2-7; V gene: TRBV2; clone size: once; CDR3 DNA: TGTGCCAGCAGTATATCGGACAGGTTCTACGAGCAGTACTTC; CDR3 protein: CASSISDRFYEQYF
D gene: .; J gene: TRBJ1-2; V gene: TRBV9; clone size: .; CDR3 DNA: TGTGCCAGCAGCGGCGTCTCGAGACGGGGTTCGGGCTACACCTTC; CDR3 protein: CASSGVSRRGSGYTF
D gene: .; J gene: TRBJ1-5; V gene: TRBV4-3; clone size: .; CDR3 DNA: TGCGCCAGCAGCCAAGAAAGGCTGACACCCCAGCATTTT; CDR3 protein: CASSQERLTPQHF
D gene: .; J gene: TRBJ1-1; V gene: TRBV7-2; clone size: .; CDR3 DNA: TGTGCCAGCAGCTCCCAGGATTCCAGAAAAGCTTTCTTT; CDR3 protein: CASSSQDSRKAFF
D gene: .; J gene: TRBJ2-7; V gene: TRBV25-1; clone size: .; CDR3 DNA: TGTGCCAGCAGTGAAGGCAATCAGGGCTACGAGCAGTACTTC; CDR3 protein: CASSEGNQGYEQYF
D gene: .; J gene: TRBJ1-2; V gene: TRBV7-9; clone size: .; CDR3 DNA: TGTGCCAGCAGCTATGACAGCCTAAAAACTATTGGCTACACCTTC; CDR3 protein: CASSYDSLKTIGYTF
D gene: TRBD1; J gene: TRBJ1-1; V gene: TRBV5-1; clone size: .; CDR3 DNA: TGCGCCAGCAGCTTGCACGACAGGGGTCCAATGAACACTGAAGCTTTCTTT; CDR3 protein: CASSLHDRGPMNTEAFF
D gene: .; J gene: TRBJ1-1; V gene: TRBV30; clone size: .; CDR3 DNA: TGTGCCTGGGGGCACATGAACACTGAAGCTTTCTTT; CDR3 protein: CAWGHMNTEAFF
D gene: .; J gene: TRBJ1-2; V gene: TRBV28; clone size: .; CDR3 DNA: TGTGCCAGCAGTTTAGGTGAGGGCTCTAGCTACACCTTC; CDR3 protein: CASSLGEGSSYTF
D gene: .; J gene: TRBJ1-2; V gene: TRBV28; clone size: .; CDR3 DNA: TGTGCCAGCAGCACACAGGGTACCGGCTACACCTTC; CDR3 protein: CASSTQGTGYTF
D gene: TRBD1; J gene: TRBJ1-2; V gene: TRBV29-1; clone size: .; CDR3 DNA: TGCAGCGTATTTTTCACAGGGGGCGGCTATGGCTACACCTTC; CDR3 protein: CSVFFTGGGYGYTF
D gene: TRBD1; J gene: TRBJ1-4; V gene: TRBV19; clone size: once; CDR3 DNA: TGTGCCAGCCGCACCGGGACAGCGATAGAGAAACTGTTTTTT; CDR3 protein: CASRTGTAIEKLFF
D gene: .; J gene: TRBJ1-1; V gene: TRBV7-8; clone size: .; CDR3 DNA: TGTGCCAGCAGCTTAGTTGGGGGCACTAACACTGAAGCTTTCTTT; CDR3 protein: CASSLVGGTNTEAFF
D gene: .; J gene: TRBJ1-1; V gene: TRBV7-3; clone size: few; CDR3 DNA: TGTGCCAGCAGCCGACAGTGGGGGAACACTGAAGCTTTCTTT; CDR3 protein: CASSRQWGNTEAFF
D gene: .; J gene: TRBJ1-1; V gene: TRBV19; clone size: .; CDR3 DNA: TGTGCCAGTAGTATGTTATTGGGAGGGCAGGGAAGGCCTGAAGCTTTCTTT; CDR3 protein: CASSMLLGGQGRPEAFF
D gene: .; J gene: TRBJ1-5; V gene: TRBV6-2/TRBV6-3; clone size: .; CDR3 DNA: TGTGCCAGCAGTTATCTGAGCGGTGTATCGGGGCAGCCCCAGCATTTT; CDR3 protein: CASSYLSGVSGQPQHF
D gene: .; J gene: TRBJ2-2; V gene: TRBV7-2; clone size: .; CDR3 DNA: TGTGCCAGCAGCTTATACCAGGGATTCACCGGGGAGCTGTTTTTT; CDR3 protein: CASSLYQGFTGELFF
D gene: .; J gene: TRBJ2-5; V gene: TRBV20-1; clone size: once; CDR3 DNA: TGCAGTGCGGAGGGGCCGGAGACCCAGTACTTC; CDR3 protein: CSAEGPETQYF
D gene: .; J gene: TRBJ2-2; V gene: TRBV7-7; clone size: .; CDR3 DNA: TGTGCTAGCAGCTTAGTCGGGGGGAACACCGGGGAGCTGTTTTTT; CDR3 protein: CASSLVGGNTGELFF
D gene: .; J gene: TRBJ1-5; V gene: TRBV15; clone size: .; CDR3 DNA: TGTGCCACCAGCAGAGGCGCCCGAGGAGCTCAGCCCCAGCATTTT; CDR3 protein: CATSRGARGAQPQHF